Shown below are 3 T cell receptor beta chains from a single sample sequenced in a study of OX40 agonist ivuxolimab in advanced cancers. Assay used: immunoSEQ multiplex PCR; TCRdb lists only in-frame clones, some missing. The data hold approximately 30,000 clones, with about 85% observed a single time. The material sequenced was CD4+ or CD8+ T cells sorted from blood, taken in a trial of the OX40 agonist ivuxolimab. These receptors were collected from an adult with an advanced solid tumor such as melanoma, head and neck, liver or kidney cancer.

The genes are TRBV4-3 and TRBJ2-7, with D hard to call. Germline CDR1 reads LGHNA; CDR2 reads YSLEER. CDR3 size: 15 residues. V was shortened by 0 bases and J by 2 bases, with 11 bases between the two germline ends. Here the CDR3 DNA reads TGCGCCAGCAGCCAAGACGTGGGCAGAACCTACGAGCAGTACTTC. Protein product: CASSQDVGRTYEQYF.

The genes are TRBV9 and TRBJ2-1; the D is unclear. The V end lost 3 bases, the J end lost 2 bases, and 6 bases lay between the germline ends. The V gene's germline CDR1 is SGDLS and CDR2 YYNGEE. This CDR3 spans 13 amino acids. The CDR3 here is CASSGGTYNEQFF. The CDR3 bases are TGTGCCAGCAGCGGCGGTACCTACAATGAGCAGTTCTTC.

J is TRBJ2-7 and V is TRBV7-3; 8 nucleotides line up with TRBD2. The V gene's germline CDR1 is SGHTA and CDR2 FQGTGA. The CDR3 length is 14 residues. Trimming removed 3 bases from V and 5 bases from J; junction bases left unmatched: 6. This chain's CDR3 is CASSLTGGPDEQYF. The CDR3 DNA sequence: TGTGCCAGCAGCTTGACGGGAGGGCCGGACGAGCAGTACTTC.